This TCR beta chain was retrieved from a study of blood T cell repertoires in COVID-19. Overall study: Whether acute or convalescent, the COVID-19 samples came from the United States, Italy and Spain. Sample material is recorded as cDNA or gDNA derived from T cells, B-cell-depleted T cells, or PBMCs.

This clone was observed once. Those enrolled in Seattle joined during active infection and were followed longitudinally afterward. The CDR3 contains 16 residues. Per the germline V gene, CDR1 is PRHDT and CDR2 is FYEKMQ (reference sequence). With 1 base clipped from V and 12 bases from J, the junction kept 13 bases outside the gene matches. As handled by the study authors: Reference gene primers were amplified, and this amplification served to estimate nucleated cell counts. Sequencing used immunoSEQ multiplex PCR; TCRdb keeps in-frame clones, though not all of them. Clone size and V and J calls were adopted from that table, with D and trimming inferred from the DNA. The sample shows some 180,000 clones, more than 75% of them seen only once.

The specimen sequenced was peripheral blood. V and J are TRBV13 and TRBJ2-1, with TRBD2 identical over 9 bases. This TCR came from a woman aged 60-70 years with COVID-19, enrolled during active disease. CDR3 nucleotide sequence: TGTGCCAGCAGCTTAGTGGTAGCGGGAGTACGCAGCGGGCAGTTCTTC. The encoded protein is CASSLVVAGVRSGQFF.